Below, 2 T cell receptor beta chains from the same sample are listed, as sequenced in a study of T cells after yellow fever vaccination. MiXCR, run by TCRdb on the 5' RACE reads, gives a single entry per CDR3 protein. The sample lists a few hundred thousand distinct CDR3 sequences, approximately 8% occurring once. The sequencing here drew on CD4+ T cells sorted from PBMCs, taken 5 days after the yellow fever booster vaccination. These receptors were obtained from a man between 18 and 35 years old who received the YFV17D yellow fever vaccine.

This clonotype was picked up a small number of times. The chain uses TRBV7-2 and TRBJ2-3; D might be TRBD2 (6 bases). CDR1 and CDR2 from the germline V gene are SGHTA and FQGNSA. This CDR3 comprises 16 residues. V lost 3 bases and J lost 0, with 13 bases in between. The CDR3 sequence: CASSFLPGVSTDTQYF. The CDR3 bases are TGTGCCAGCAGCTTCCTCCCGGGGGTTAGCACAGATACGCAGTATTTT.

The chain employs TRBV7-8 and TRBJ1-1, with 7 positions matching TRBD1. The V gene end was trimmed by 6 bases and the J gene end by 5 bases; junction bases not matched to a gene: 15. Germline CDR1 reads SGHVS; CDR2 reads FQNEAQ. CDR3 length equals 16 residues. CDR3 loop: CASRQQGFISGTEAFF. In nucleotides, the CDR3 is TGTGCCAGCAGACAACAGGGGTTTATATCGGGAACTGAAGCTTTCTTT.